Listed here are 12 T cell receptor beta chains from one sample, sequenced in a study of shared clonotypes between healthy human individuals. The protocol was immunoSEQ multiplex PCR, while the TCRdb copy is restricted to in-frame clones and leaves out a portion. This sample has around 530,000 clones; just over 75% occur once, and the top ten carry about 11%. Sequencing was done on a sample of PBMCs. Receptor source: a middle-aged woman in good health. Some clones in this sample may be carry-over from other donors' samples.

Comments on this clone: This may stem from a read error, because a much larger clone lies one nucleotide away. In the same sample, other DNA sequences code for this CDR3. V usage is TRBV7-2 and J usage is TRBJ2-1, with D hard to call. Germline V gene data show CDR1 as SGHTA and CDR2 as FQGNSA. The CDR3 contains 13 residues. With 1 base removed from V and 4 bases from J, the gap between germline ends came to 5 bases. The CDR3 DNA reads TGTGCCAGCAGCTTAGGACGGTACAATGAGCAGTTCTTC. This gives the protein CASSLGRYNEQFF.

This clone was counted once. The V and J genes are TRBV18 and TRBJ1-1, with D hard to call. Germline assignment: CDR1 KGHSH and CDR2 LQKENI. This CDR3 is 15 amino acids long. Trimming cost V 3 bases and J 1 base, with 12 bases left between them. CDR3 protein: CASSPRKDQNTEAFF. The CDR3 bases are TGTGCCAGCTCACCCCGGAAGGATCAGAACACTGAAGCTTTCTTT. The full variable domain, completed using reference TRBV18 and TRBJ1-1, is NAGVMQNPRHLVRRRGQEARLRCSPMKGHSHVYWYRQLPEEGLKFMVYLQKENIIDESGMPKERFSAEFPKEGPSILRIQQVVRGDSAAYFCASSPRKDQNTEAFFGQGTRLTVV.

The chain links TRBV18 to TRBJ2-7; D is undetermined. Germline V gene sequence: CDR1 KGHSH, CDR2 LQKENI. V was shortened by 0 bases and J by 2 bases, with 8 bases between the two germline ends. The CDR3 sequence is 14 residues long. DNA for the CDR3: TGTGCCAGCTCACCACCCTCCGTCCCCTACGAGCAGTACTTC. Protein product: CASSPPSVPYEQYF.

Here the CDR3 reads CASSLDGKSTDTQYF. CDR3 nucleotides: TGTGCCAGCAGCTTAGATGGCAAGAGCACAGATACGCAGTATTTT. The J gene is TRBJ2-3, the V gene TRBV7-9, with D uncertain. The V and J ends lost 1 base and 0 bases respectively, with 8 bases between them. The V gene's germline CDR1 is SEHNR and CDR2 FQNEAQ (reference sequence). The length of the CDR3 is 15 residues.

The chain uses TRBV7-8 and TRBJ1-2; D call uncertain. The CDR3 is 13 residues long. The germline CDR1 and CDR2 sequences are SGHVS and FQNEAQ. Between the trimmed V and J ends, which lost 5 bases and 0 bases, there was a span of 7 bases. The CDR3 sequence: CASSPTANYGYTF. CDR3 sequence (DNA): TGTGCCAGCAGCCCTACAGCTAACTATGGCTACACCTTC.

The V call is TRBV5-1, the J call TRBJ2-5; 7 nucleotides align to TRBD2. CDR3 length: 15 residues. V shed 0 bases, J shed 0 bases, and the junction held 2 bases outside the gene matches. The germline gives CDR1 SGHRS, CDR2 YFSETQ. The CDR3 DNA is TGCGCCAGCAGCTTGGGAGGGACTAACCAAGAGACCCAGTACTTC. It specifies CASSLGGTNQETQYF.

The chain links TRBV19 to TRBJ1-4; D not certain. The CDR3 sequence is 15 residues long. With 3 bases removed from V and 8 bases from J, the gap between germline ends came to 16 bases. Germline V gene sequence: CDR1 LNHDA, CDR2 SQIVND (reference sequence). Here the CDR3 DNA reads TGTGCCAGTAGTATCGTCGGGGAAGCAAGAGAAAAACTGTTTTTT. The encoded protein is CASSIVGEAREKLFF.

Concerning this clone: This could be a read error, since a much larger clone is one nucleotide away. The V and J genes are TRBV5-4 and TRBJ2-4, with D perhaps given as TRBD1 or TRBD2 (5 bases each). V was cut by 0 bases and J by 3 bases, with 10 bases left in between. This CDR3 is 15 amino acids long. The germline gives CDR1 SGHNT, CDR2 YYREEE (reference sequence). Written as DNA, the CDR3 is TGTGCCAGCAGCTTGGGGGGGTATGGCAAAAACATTCAGTACTTC. Encoded protein: CASSLGGYGKNIQYF.

V is TRBV18 and J is TRBJ2-3, with 13 bases lining up with TRBD2. The CDR3 length is 15 residues. Germline-derived CDR1 and CDR2 are KGHSH and LQKENI. The ends lost 3 bases at V and 7 bases at J; junction bases unmatched: 4. The DNA of the CDR3 is TGTGCCAGCTCACCCGGGACTAGCGGGATGTATACGCAGTATTTT. Its translation is CASSPGTSGMYTQYF.

The chain has TRBV29-1 and TRBJ2-5; 11 nucleotides match TRBD1. The CDR3 covers 14 residues. Germline trimming cut 4 bases from V and 5 bases from J; bases unmatched to any gene: 6. The germline CDR1 and CDR2 sequences are SQVTM and ANQGSEA. The CDR3 region is CSVAFGTGGETQYF. The CDR3 nucleotides read TGCAGCGTTGCGTTCGGGACAGGGGGTGAGACCCAGTACTTC.

The rearrangement joins TRBV28 to TRBJ1-3; 7 positions match TRBD1. V lost 3 bases and J lost 4; bases outside the gene matches: 9. The CDR3 totals 16 residues. Per germline, CDR1 MDHEN and CDR2 SYDVKM. CDR3 region: CASSLRTGVTGNTIYF. In DNA, the CDR3 is TGTGCCAGCAGTTTGCGAACAGGGGTGACCGGAAACACCATATATTTT.

The chain combines TRBV18 with TRBJ2-1, with D tentatively TRBD2 (5 bases). The CDR3 has 17 amino acids. The V and J ends lost 3 bases and 6 bases respectively, with 21 bases between them. The germline CDR1 and CDR2 sequences are KGHSH and LQKENI. The CDR3 protein is CASSPFPSSMGLNEQFF. CDR3 nucleotide sequence: TGTGCCAGCTCACCTTTCCCGTCTAGCATGGGTCTCAATGAGCAGTTCTTC.